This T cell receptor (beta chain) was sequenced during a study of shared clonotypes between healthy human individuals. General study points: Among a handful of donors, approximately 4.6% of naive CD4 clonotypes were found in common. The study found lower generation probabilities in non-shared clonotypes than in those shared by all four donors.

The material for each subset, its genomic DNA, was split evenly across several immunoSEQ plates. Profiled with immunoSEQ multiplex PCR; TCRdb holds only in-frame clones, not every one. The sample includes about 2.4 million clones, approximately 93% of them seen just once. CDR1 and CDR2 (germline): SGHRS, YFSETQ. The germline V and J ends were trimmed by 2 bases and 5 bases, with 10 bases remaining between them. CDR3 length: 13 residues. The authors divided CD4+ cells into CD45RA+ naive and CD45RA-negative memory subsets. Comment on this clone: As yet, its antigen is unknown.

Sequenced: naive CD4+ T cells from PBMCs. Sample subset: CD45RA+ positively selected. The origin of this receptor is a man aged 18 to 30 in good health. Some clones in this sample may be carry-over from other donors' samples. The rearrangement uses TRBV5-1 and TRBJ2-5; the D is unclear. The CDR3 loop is CASSFPLTETQYF. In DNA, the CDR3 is TGCGCCAGCAGCTTTCCATTGACTGAGACCCAGTACTTC.